This TCR beta chain was sequenced for a study of T-cell reconstitution after alpha-beta-depleted transplantation in children. From germline, CDR1 is DFQATT and CDR2 SNEGSKA (reference sequence). V dropped 8 bases and J dropped 0 bases, with 11 bases sitting between them. This CDR3 spans 13 amino acids. It was with unique molecular identifiers that the TCRbeta library was prepared. A single record per CDR3 protein comes from TCRdb applying MiXCR to the PCR reads. The sample has a few hundred thousand distinct CDR3 sequences; 10% are singletons. This clonotype was picked up a small number of times. The sequencing used PBMCs from the stem cell graft donor, collected from the stem cell graft. The clonotype was recovered from a human donor who donated a stem cell graft to a child with acute lymphoblastic leukemia. V usage is TRBV20-1 and J usage is TRBJ2-1; D call uncertain. The CDR3 bases are TGCAGTCAAACGGACGACTCCTACAATGAGCAGTTCTTC. Translation: CSQTDDSYNEQFF.